The next 28 T cell receptor beta chains were all read from a single sample in a study of blood T cell repertoires in COVID-19. Method: immunoSEQ multiplex PCR; TCRdb's copy keeps in-frame clones and lacks some. The sample lists tens of thousands of clones; approximately 87% were seen once. The sequenced sample consisted of peripheral blood. The receptors shown here come from a human donor with active COVID-19. The donor label of this sample is uncertain.

The V gene is TRBV6-5, the J gene TRBJ1-5, with TRBD1 identical over 11 bases. The trim removed 4 bases at V and 3 bases at J, leaving 2 bases unmatched. Germline values: CDR1 MNHEY, CDR2 SVGAGI. This CDR3 is built from 15 residues. CDR3 loop: CASSWTGGYNQPQHF. In DNA, the CDR3 is TGTGCCAGCAGTTGGACAGGGGGCTACAATCAGCCCCAGCATTTT.

The chain couples TRBV5-1 to TRBJ2-2; D might be TRBD1 (6 bases). This CDR3 region has 15 residues. V gave up 3 bases and J gave up 0 bases, with 9 bases separating them. Germline CDR1 reads SGHRS; CDR2 reads YFSETQ. CDR3 in DNA: TGCGCCAGCAGCTCCGGACAGCCGAACACCGGGGAGCTGTTTTTT. This encodes CASSSGQPNTGELFF.

This clone has a single count. The chain combines TRBV5-4 with TRBJ2-1; D remains ambiguous. V dropped 4 bases and J dropped 7 bases, with 12 bases sitting between them. In germline, CDR1 is SGHNT, CDR2 YYREEE (reference sequence). The CDR3 is made up of 13 amino acids. For the CDR3, the DNA is TGTGCCAGCAGCCCAGGAAGGTGGAATGAGCAGTTCTTC. Amino acid sequence: CASSPGRWNEQFF.

Remarks on this clone: Germline is not matched at one junction end, which may reflect a read error. The J gene is TRBJ2-3, the V gene TRBV5-5; tentative D call: TRBD2 (6 bases). Germline assignment: CDR1 SGHKS and CDR2 YYEKEE (reference sequence). This CDR3 comprises 14 residues. This CDR3 is CASSWGLVYQRMDF. CDR3 bases: TGTGCCAGCAGCTGGGGACTCGTATACCAGAGGATGGATTTT.

This clone came up a few times. The junction does not match germline at one end; this may be a read error. The V gene is TRBV7-9, the J gene TRBJ1-2, with 9 nucleotides matching TRBD1. The CDR3 is made up of 15 amino acids. Germline V gives CDR1 SEHNR, CDR2 FQNEAQ (reference sequence). The CDR3 DNA is TGTGCCAGCAGCCTAGCCTCCGGGACAGGGAGTGGCTACACCTTC. This codes for CASSLASGTGSGYTF.

The rearrangement joins TRBV14 to TRBJ1-4; 10 bases agree with TRBD1. This CDR3 contains 13 residues. CDR1 is SGHDN and CDR2 is FVKESK in the germline V gene. V was clipped by 8 bases and J by 6 bases; unmatched bases: 3. The CDR3, as DNA: TGTGCCAGCCAGGACAGGGGGGATGAAAAACTGTTTTTT. Its translation is CASQDRGDEKLFF.

This clone was picked up many times. The V gene is TRBV4-3, the J gene TRBJ1-2; D is perhaps TRBD1 (5 bases). This CDR3 spans 15 amino acids. Germline assignment: CDR1 LGHNA and CDR2 YSLEER. The V end was cut by 4 bases, the J end by 2 bases, with 14 bases between. CDR3 sequence: CASSLSKGSNYGYTF. The CDR3 region has the DNA TGCGCCAGCAGCCTAAGTAAGGGGTCCAACTATGGCTACACCTTC.

V is TRBV28 and J is TRBJ2-5; D unclear. Germline values: CDR1 MDHEN, CDR2 SYDVKM. V was pared by 3 bases and J by 2 bases, with 7 bases between. This CDR3 region has 13 residues. DNA of the CDR3: TGTGCCAGCAGTTTGACTCGGCAAGAGACCCAGTACTTC. This translates into CASSLTRQETQYF.

This clone was seen more than once but under ten times. The rearrangement links TRBV10-2 to TRBJ2-7, with a weak D call TRBD1 (7 bases). V lost 5 bases and J 2 bases, leaving 10 bases between the germline ends. This CDR3 has 13 residues. Germline-derived CDR1 and CDR2 are WSHSY and SAAADI. Here the CDR3 DNA reads TGCGCCAGCAGTTCAGGGGGGACCTACGAGCAGTACTTC. It is translated as CASSSGGTYEQYF.

The rearrangement links TRBV7-2 to TRBJ2-3; 7 positions agree with TRBD2. CDR3 size: 18 residues. Trimming took 6 bases from V and 0 from J; bases not matched to a gene: 15. Germline V gene lookup returns CDR1 SGHTA and CDR2 FQGNSA. The CDR3: CASRSVAGAPASTDTQYF. In DNA, the CDR3 is TGTGCCAGCAGGTCGGTAGCGGGTGCCCCTGCTAGCACAGATACGCAGTATTTT.

CDR3 loop: CASNTNTLDSYTGELFF. The CDR3 coding sequence is TGCGCCAGCAACACAAATACGCTCGACAGCTACACCGGGGAGCTGTTTTTT. The V call is TRBV5-1, the J call TRBJ2-2; TRBD1 might be the D (5 bases). Germline lookup yields CDR1 SGHRS and CDR2 YFSETQ. V gave up 6 bases and J gave up 3 bases, with 21 bases separating them. This CDR3 has 17 residues. The full variable domain, with the rest looked up from reference TRBV5-1 and TRBJ2-2, is KAGVTQTPRYLIKTRGQQVTLSCSPISGHRSVSWYQQTPGQGLQFLFEYFSETQRNKGNFPGRFSGRQFSNSRSEMNVSTLELGDSALYLCASNTNTLDSYTGELFFGEGSRLTVL.

This chain connects TRBV4-1 to TRBJ2-5, with 9 positions matching TRBD1. Germline V CDR1 and CDR2: MGHRA, YSYEKL. V dropped 2 bases and J dropped 4; count of bases not matched to a gene: 8. This CDR3 is 16 amino acids long. CDR3 sequence (DNA): TGCGCCAGCAGCCAACTACCGGGACAGGGTGGAGAGACCCAGTACTTC. Translated: CASSQLPGQGGETQYF.

V gene TRBV3-1 (or the pseudogene TRBV3-2) combines with J gene TRBJ2-5; 8 nucleotides match TRBD1. The V gene's germline CDR1 is LGHDT and CDR2 YNNKEL (reference sequence). The CDR3 has 22 amino acids. The V gene end was trimmed by 2 bases and the J gene end by 2 bases; junction bases not matched to a gene: 25. The CDR3 is CASSQLDYRQGPEPHQQETQYF. The CDR3, as DNA: TGTGCCAGCAGCCAACTGGATTATCGACAGGGGCCGGAGCCCCACCAGCAAGAGACCCAGTACTTC.

The chain recombines TRBV5-4 with TRBJ2-7; TRBD1 matches at 7 bases. The V gene end was trimmed by 3 bases and the J gene end by 2 bases; junction bases not matched to a gene: 2. Germline V CDR1 and CDR2: SGHNT, YYREEE (reference sequence). The CDR3 extends over 13 amino acids. The CDR3 DNA follows: TGTGCCAGCAGCTCGACAGGGACCTACGAGCAGTACTTC. Encoded protein: CASSSTGTYEQYF. Using reference TRBV5-4 and TRBJ2-7 for the parts outside the CDR3, the full variable domain is ETGVTQSPTHLIKTRGQQVTLRCSSQSGHNTVSWYQQALGQGPQFIFQYYREEENGRGNFPPRFSGLQFPNYSSELNVNALELDDSALYLCASSSTGTYEQYFGPGTRLTVT.

The V and J genes are TRBV5-4 and TRBJ2-3, with D maybe TRBD1 (5 bases). The CDR3 covers 15 residues. V was cut by 4 bases and J by 0 bases, with 12 bases left in between. Looked up from germline, CDR1 is SGHNT and CDR2 is YYREEE (reference sequence). For the CDR3, the DNA is TGTGCCAGCAGCCCTAAGGGGCTAAGCACAGATACGCAGTATTTT. It is translated as CASSPKGLSTDTQYF.

This clone was counted between two and nine times. This rearrangement joins TRBV7-2 to TRBJ1-5; D remains ambiguous. The CDR3 loop spans 13 amino acids. Trimming cost V 1 base and J 5 bases, with 6 bases left between them. The germline V gene encodes CDR1 SGHTA and CDR2 FQGNSA. The CDR3 reads CASSLDRYQPQHF. CDR3 DNA sequence: TGTGCCAGCAGCTTAGACAGATATCAGCCCCAGCATTTT.

The rearrangement links TRBV27 to TRBJ2-7; D is possibly TRBD2 (6 bases). This CDR3 is 15 amino acids long. Trimming left V 0 bases short and J 0 bases short, with 9 bases between. The germline V gene has CDR1 MNHEY and CDR2 SMNVEV (reference sequence). CDR3 loop: CASSLSWDSSYEQYF. The CDR3 bases are TGTGCCAGCAGTTTATCTTGGGACTCCTCCTACGAGCAGTACTTC.

The V gene is TRBV19, the J gene TRBJ2-2; weak D call: TRBD1 (6 bases). The germline V and J ends were trimmed by 6 bases and 6 bases, with 20 bases remaining between them. Germline V lookup: CDR1 LNHDA, CDR2 SQIVND (reference sequence). This CDR3 region has 16 residues. The CDR3 protein is CASSPARGQGPGELFF. CDR3 coding DNA: TGTGCCAGTAGCCCCGCCCGGGGACAAGGCCCCGGGGAGCTGTTTTTT.

This clone was seen a single time. The chain employs TRBV7-2 and TRBJ2-3, with 11 bases matching TRBD2. From germline, CDR1 is SGHTA and CDR2 FQGNSA. The J segment lost 2 bases and the V segment lost 3 bases, leaving 7 bases of the junction unmatched. This CDR3 has 17 residues. The CDR3 spells CASSFRSGGGTTDTQYF. CDR3 bases: TGTGCCAGCAGCTTCCGTAGCGGGGGGGGGACCACAGATACGCAGTATTTT.

The J gene is TRBJ2-3, the V gene TRBV7-2; D not certain. This CDR3 is built from 13 residues. Trimming cost V 1 base and J 2 bases, with 4 bases left between them. Germline values: CDR1 SGHTA, CDR2 FQGNSA. Here the CDR3 DNA reads TGTGCCAGCAGCTTAGAATACACAGATACGCAGTATTTT. It codes for CASSLEYTDTQYF.

The CDR3 is CATSGSEGLYGYTF. CDR3 DNA sequence: TGTGCCACCAGCGGATCCGAGGGTCTCTATGGCTACACCTTC. The V and J genes are TRBV15 and TRBJ1-2; the D is unclear. V was cut by 5 bases and J by 4 bases, with 14 bases left in between. Germline-derived CDR1 and CDR2 are LNHNV and YYDKDF (reference sequence). This CDR3 is 14 amino acids long.

The chain recombines TRBV12-3 or TRBV12-4 with TRBJ1-1, with D maybe TRBD1 (6 bases). The ends were cut back, 11 bases at V and 3 bases at J, with 13 bases in the middle. The CDR3 consists of 12 residues. This CDR3 is CAGSGDHTEAFF. In DNA, the CDR3 is TGTGCCGGATCAGGGGATCACACTGAAGCTTTCTTT.

The rearrangement links TRBV15 to TRBJ2-7; TRBD2 agrees at 8 bases. Germline V CDR1 and CDR2: LNHNV, YYDKDF (reference sequence). Losses at the gene ends were 1 base for V and 0 bases for J; bases not matched to a gene: 5. The CDR3 has 16 amino acids. The CDR3, as DNA: TGTGCCACCAGCAGAGTACCGGGACTAGTCTCCTACGAGCAGTACTTC. As protein: CATSRVPGLVSYEQYF.

This clone has a single count. V usage is TRBV6-2 or TRBV6-3 and J usage is TRBJ2-7; weak D call: TRBD1 (5 bases). The germline V gene has CDR1 MNHEY and CDR2 SVGEGT. V lost 5 bases, J lost 0 bases, and 17 bases lay in between. The CDR3 is 16 amino acids. CDR3 region: CASSRDSFTISYEQYF. CDR3 sequence (DNA): TGTGCCAGCAGTCGAGACAGCTTCACTATCTCCTACGAGCAGTACTTC.

This chain uses TRBV7-3 with TRBJ2-7; 11 bases line up with TRBD1. The CDR3 contains 15 residues. CDR1 SGHTA and CDR2 FQGTGA come from the germline V gene. V shed 4 bases and J 4 bases; nucleotides not matched to a gene: 6. The CDR3 nucleotides read TGTGCCAGCAGCTGGGGACAGGGGGAAGGATACGAGCAGTACTTC. It specifies CASSWGQGEGYEQYF.

In the case of this clone: One end of the junction varies from germline; a read error may be responsible. The V call is TRBV5-5, the J call TRBJ2-5; maybe TRBD2 (5 bases). The CDR3 length is 14 residues. Germline lookup yields CDR1 SGHKS and CDR2 YYEKEE (reference sequence). CDR3 in DNA: TGTGCCAGCAGCTTGGGTTATTCTGGGGAGACCCTGTACTTC. It specifies CASSLGYSGETLYF.

V usage is TRBV27 and J usage is TRBJ1-2, with D perhaps TRBD1 (5 bases). CDR1 is MNHEY and CDR2 is SMNVEV in the germline V gene (reference sequence). Deletions cut 8 bases from V and 5 bases from J, with 18 bases between. The CDR3 extends over 14 amino acids. The CDR3 loop is CASSDLTGAYGYTF. In nucleotides, the CDR3 is TGTGCCAGCTCCGATCTAACAGGAGCTTATGGCTACACCTTC.

V and J are TRBV11-2 and TRBJ2-7; 9 nucleotides align to TRBD1. J was trimmed by 4 bases and V by 4 bases; bases with no gene match: 2. The CDR3 is 13 residues long. CDR1 is SGHAT, CDR2 FQNNGV, per germline. CDR3 region: CASSSGQGYEQYF. The CDR3 nucleotides read TGTGCCAGCAGCTCGGGACAGGGTTACGAGCAGTACTTC.